One and the same sample provided the 13 T cell receptor beta chains below, sequenced in a study of cytomegalovirus exposure and HLA in healthy donors. This PCR relied on a set of 60 Vbeta primers and 13 Jbeta primers. Libraries were prepared by immunoSEQ multiplex PCR; TCRdb keeps only in-frame clonotypes and omits some of them. The data contain approximately 160,000 clones, 65% to 85% of them seen just once; the ten biggest clones take up 0.77%. Sequencing was carried out using PBMCs. The receptors originated from a young woman in good health and CMV-seronegative.

This chain connects TRBV5-4 to TRBJ2-1, with TRBD1 matching over 11 bases. The V gene's germline CDR1 is SGHNT and CDR2 YYREEE (reference sequence). This CDR3 is built from 17 residues. J was trimmed by 5 bases and V by 0 bases; bases with no gene match: 7. CDR3 sequence: CASSLAWWGQGDNEQFF. The CDR3 bases are TGTGCCAGCAGCTTGGCCTGGTGGGGACAGGGGGACAATGAGCAGTTCTTC.

This rearrangement joins TRBV6-5 to TRBJ2-3; D might be TRBD2 (6 bases). This CDR3 has 14 residues. Trimming pared 5 bases from V and 5 bases from J, leaving 14 bases between. Germline V gene lookup returns CDR1 MNHEY and CDR2 SVGAGI. Here the CDR3 reads CASSNPGDQDTQYF. The CDR3 DNA follows: TGTGCCAGCAGTAACCCGGGAGATCAAGATACGCAGTATTTT.

CDR3 DNA sequence: TGCGCCAGCAGCTTTCACAGAAACACTGAAGCTTTCTTT. The encoded protein is CASSFHRNTEAFF. The rearrangement uses TRBV5-1 and TRBJ1-1; D unclear. The V gene lost 2 bases and the J gene lost 2 bases, with 7 bases spanning the gap. The germline V gene has CDR1 SGHRS and CDR2 YFSETQ. The CDR3 is made up of 13 amino acids.

The chain is built from TRBV11-3 and TRBJ1-2, with D possibly being TRBD1 (5 bases). CDR3 length equals 13 residues. Germline assignment: CDR1 SGHNT and CDR2 YENEEA. V dropped 1 base and J dropped 7 bases, with 10 bases sitting between them. The CDR3 loop is CASSLGSGPGYTF. The DNA of the CDR3 is TGTGCCAGCAGCTTAGGATCAGGGCCTGGCTACACCTTC.

This clone was observed a single time. The chain carries TRBV11-1 and TRBJ2-5; 9 nucleotides line up with TRBD1. The J call may be incorrect, as the DNA end agrees better with TRBJ2-7. Germline CDR1 is SGHAT and CDR2 is FQDESV (reference sequence). CDR3 size: 15 residues. CDR3 region: CASSQPGTGIYEQYF. The CDR3 nucleotides are TGTGCCAGCAGCCAACCGGGGACAGGGATCTACGAGCAGTACTTC.

The V gene is TRBV11-2, the J gene TRBJ2-5; D may be TRBD1 (6 bases). CDR3 size: 14 residues. Between the trimmed V and J ends, which lost 3 bases and 1 base, there was a span of 9 bases. The germline V gene has CDR1 SGHAT and CDR2 FQNNGV. CDR3: CASSLLGGQETQYF. The CDR3 DNA sequence: TGTGCCAGCAGCTTGTTAGGGGGCCAAGAGACCCAGTACTTC.

V and J are TRBV15 and TRBJ1-2; 8 bases map to TRBD1. CDR3 length: 15 amino acids. Trimming took 0 bases from V and 2 from J; bases not matched to a gene: 2. The germline CDR1 and CDR2 sequences are LNHNV and YYDKDF (reference sequence). CDR3 bases: TGTGCCACCAGCAGAGAGCAGGGGGCGAACTATGGCTACACCTTC. Amino acid sequence: CATSREQGANYGYTF.

J is TRBJ1-5 and V is TRBV19; 8 bases agree with TRBD1. Germline lookup yields CDR1 LNHDA and CDR2 SQIVND (reference sequence). The junction had 6 bases not matched to a gene; V was cut back by 5 bases and J by 3 bases. CDR3 length: 15 residues. DNA for the CDR3: TGTGCCAGTAGTCAGGGGGCGGATGACAATCAGCCCCAGCATTTT. The encoded protein is CASSQGADDNQPQHF. The full variable domain, its missing parts supplied by reference TRBV19 and TRBJ1-5, is DGGITQSPKYLFRKEGQNVTLSCEQNLNHDAMYWYRQDPGQGLRLIYYSQIVNDFQKGDIAEGYSVSREKKESFPLTVTSAQKNPTAFYLCASSQGADDNQPQHFGDGTRLSIL.

V is TRBV7-8 and J is TRBJ2-7, with 9 bases fitting TRBD2. CDR3 length: 17 residues. V dropped 8 bases and J dropped 3; count of bases not matched to a gene: 17. Germline CDR1 SGHVS, CDR2 FQNEAQ. The DNA for the CDR3 is TGTGCCAGCCGGCAGGGAGGGCTTAGCGGGGGAAACTACGAGCAGTACTTC. This translates into CASRQGGLSGGNYEQYF.

The CDR3 DNA reads as TGTGCCAGCAGCTTCAATTCCCGGGTCAGAGATACGCAGTATTTT. Translated: CASSFNSRVRDTQYF. The chain joins TRBV5-6 to TRBJ2-3; D unresolved. The germline V gene encodes CDR1 SGHDT and CDR2 YYEEEE. V was shortened by 2 bases and J by 5 bases, with 15 bases between the two germline ends. This CDR3 comprises 15 residues.

The DNA of the CDR3 is TGTGCCAGCAGCGCCACGGACAGCACGTACCAAGAGACCCAGTACTTC. Translation: CASSATDSTYQETQYF. The rearrangement links TRBV11-2 to TRBJ2-5, with D perhaps matching TRBD1 (6 bases). CDR1 is SGHAT and CDR2 is FQNNGV in the germline V gene. V lost 5 bases to trimming and J lost 0 bases, with 16 bases between them. CDR3 length equals 16 residues.

This chain uses TRBV29-1 with TRBJ2-1, with D perhaps TRBD2 (5 bases). V was shortened by 4 bases and J by 8 bases, with 18 bases between the two germline ends. This CDR3 contains 14 residues. From germline, CDR1 is SQVTM and CDR2 ANQGSEA. The CDR3, as DNA: TGCAGCGTTGTGCCTAGCCCTAATATTGATGAGCAGTTCTTC. This encodes CSVVPSPNIDEQFF.

The J gene is TRBJ2-1, the V gene TRBV28; 9 bases line up with TRBD2. The CDR3 extends over 17 amino acids. Losses at the gene ends were 4 bases for V and 5 bases for J; bases not matched to a gene: 12. Germline V lookup: CDR1 MDHEN, CDR2 SYDVKM. CDR3 amino acids: CASSSPYSGSGNNEQFF. Here the CDR3 DNA reads TGTGCCAGCAGTTCCCCTTATAGCGGGAGCGGTAACAATGAGCAGTTCTTC. The whole variable domain, filled in from reference TRBV28 and TRBJ2-1, reads DVKVTQSSRYLVKRTGEKVFLECVQDMDHENMFWYRQDPGLGLRLIYFSYDVKMKEKGDIPEGYSVSREKKERFSLILESASTNQTSMYLCASSSPYSGSGNNEQFFGPGTRLTVL.